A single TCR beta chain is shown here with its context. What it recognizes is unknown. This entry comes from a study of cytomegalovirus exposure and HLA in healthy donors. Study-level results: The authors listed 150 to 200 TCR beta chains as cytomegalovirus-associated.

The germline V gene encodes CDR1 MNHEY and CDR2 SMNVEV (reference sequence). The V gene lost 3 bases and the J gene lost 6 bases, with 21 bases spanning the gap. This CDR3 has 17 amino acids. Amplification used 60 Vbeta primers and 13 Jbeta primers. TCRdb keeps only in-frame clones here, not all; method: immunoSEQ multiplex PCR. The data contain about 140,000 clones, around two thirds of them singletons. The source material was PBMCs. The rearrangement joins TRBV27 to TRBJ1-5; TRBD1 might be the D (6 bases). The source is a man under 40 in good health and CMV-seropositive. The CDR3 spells CASSLYQPYRDTQPQHF. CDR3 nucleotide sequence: TGTGCCAGCAGTTTGTATCAACCATACAGGGATACTCAGCCCCAGCATTTT.